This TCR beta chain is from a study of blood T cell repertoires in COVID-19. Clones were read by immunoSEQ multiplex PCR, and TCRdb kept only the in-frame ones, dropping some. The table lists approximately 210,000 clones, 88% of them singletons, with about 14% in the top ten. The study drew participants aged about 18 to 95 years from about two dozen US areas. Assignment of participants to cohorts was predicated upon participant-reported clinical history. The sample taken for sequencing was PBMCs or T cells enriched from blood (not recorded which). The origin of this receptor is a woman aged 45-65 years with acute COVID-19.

CDR3 loop: CASSYGAGMNTEAFF. The CDR3 DNA reads TGTGCCAGCAGTTACGGGGCAGGGATGAACACTGAAGCTTTCTTT. The chain uses TRBV6-5 and TRBJ1-1, with a possible D match to TRBD1 (5 bases). The CDR3 contains 15 residues. CDR1 and CDR2 (germline): MNHEY, SVGAGI. Trimming removed 2 bases from V and 0 bases from J, with 10 bases in between.